The TCR beta chain under discussion was sequenced for a study of memory CD4+ T cells and cytomegalovirus serostatus. In the study overall: Of the healthy Belgian adults, several were CMV seropositive and about 24 seronegative.

Single viable CD3+CD4+CD8-CD45RO+ cells were sorted as the memory CD4+ T cells. Total CD4+ T cells were enriched by CD4 positive selection. The data were produced by immunoSEQ multiplex PCR, yet TCRdb's version contains in-frame clones alone and is incomplete. Of approximately 50,000 clones in the sample, approximately 78% were seen once. The V gene lost 1 base and the J gene lost 4 bases, with 17 bases spanning the gap. The V gene's germline CDR1 is MNHNS and CDR2 SASEGT. The CDR3 loop spans 17 amino acids. This clone was recorded only once. The clonotype originates from an adult in good health and CMV-seronegative. This chain links TRBV6-1 with TRBJ1-3; D remains unclear. The specimen sequenced was memory CD4+ T cells from blood. CDR3 DNA sequence: TGTGCCAGCAGTGAAGTAGGACTGAAGGGATCCGGAAACACCATATATTTT. It codes for CASSEVGLKGSGNTIYF.